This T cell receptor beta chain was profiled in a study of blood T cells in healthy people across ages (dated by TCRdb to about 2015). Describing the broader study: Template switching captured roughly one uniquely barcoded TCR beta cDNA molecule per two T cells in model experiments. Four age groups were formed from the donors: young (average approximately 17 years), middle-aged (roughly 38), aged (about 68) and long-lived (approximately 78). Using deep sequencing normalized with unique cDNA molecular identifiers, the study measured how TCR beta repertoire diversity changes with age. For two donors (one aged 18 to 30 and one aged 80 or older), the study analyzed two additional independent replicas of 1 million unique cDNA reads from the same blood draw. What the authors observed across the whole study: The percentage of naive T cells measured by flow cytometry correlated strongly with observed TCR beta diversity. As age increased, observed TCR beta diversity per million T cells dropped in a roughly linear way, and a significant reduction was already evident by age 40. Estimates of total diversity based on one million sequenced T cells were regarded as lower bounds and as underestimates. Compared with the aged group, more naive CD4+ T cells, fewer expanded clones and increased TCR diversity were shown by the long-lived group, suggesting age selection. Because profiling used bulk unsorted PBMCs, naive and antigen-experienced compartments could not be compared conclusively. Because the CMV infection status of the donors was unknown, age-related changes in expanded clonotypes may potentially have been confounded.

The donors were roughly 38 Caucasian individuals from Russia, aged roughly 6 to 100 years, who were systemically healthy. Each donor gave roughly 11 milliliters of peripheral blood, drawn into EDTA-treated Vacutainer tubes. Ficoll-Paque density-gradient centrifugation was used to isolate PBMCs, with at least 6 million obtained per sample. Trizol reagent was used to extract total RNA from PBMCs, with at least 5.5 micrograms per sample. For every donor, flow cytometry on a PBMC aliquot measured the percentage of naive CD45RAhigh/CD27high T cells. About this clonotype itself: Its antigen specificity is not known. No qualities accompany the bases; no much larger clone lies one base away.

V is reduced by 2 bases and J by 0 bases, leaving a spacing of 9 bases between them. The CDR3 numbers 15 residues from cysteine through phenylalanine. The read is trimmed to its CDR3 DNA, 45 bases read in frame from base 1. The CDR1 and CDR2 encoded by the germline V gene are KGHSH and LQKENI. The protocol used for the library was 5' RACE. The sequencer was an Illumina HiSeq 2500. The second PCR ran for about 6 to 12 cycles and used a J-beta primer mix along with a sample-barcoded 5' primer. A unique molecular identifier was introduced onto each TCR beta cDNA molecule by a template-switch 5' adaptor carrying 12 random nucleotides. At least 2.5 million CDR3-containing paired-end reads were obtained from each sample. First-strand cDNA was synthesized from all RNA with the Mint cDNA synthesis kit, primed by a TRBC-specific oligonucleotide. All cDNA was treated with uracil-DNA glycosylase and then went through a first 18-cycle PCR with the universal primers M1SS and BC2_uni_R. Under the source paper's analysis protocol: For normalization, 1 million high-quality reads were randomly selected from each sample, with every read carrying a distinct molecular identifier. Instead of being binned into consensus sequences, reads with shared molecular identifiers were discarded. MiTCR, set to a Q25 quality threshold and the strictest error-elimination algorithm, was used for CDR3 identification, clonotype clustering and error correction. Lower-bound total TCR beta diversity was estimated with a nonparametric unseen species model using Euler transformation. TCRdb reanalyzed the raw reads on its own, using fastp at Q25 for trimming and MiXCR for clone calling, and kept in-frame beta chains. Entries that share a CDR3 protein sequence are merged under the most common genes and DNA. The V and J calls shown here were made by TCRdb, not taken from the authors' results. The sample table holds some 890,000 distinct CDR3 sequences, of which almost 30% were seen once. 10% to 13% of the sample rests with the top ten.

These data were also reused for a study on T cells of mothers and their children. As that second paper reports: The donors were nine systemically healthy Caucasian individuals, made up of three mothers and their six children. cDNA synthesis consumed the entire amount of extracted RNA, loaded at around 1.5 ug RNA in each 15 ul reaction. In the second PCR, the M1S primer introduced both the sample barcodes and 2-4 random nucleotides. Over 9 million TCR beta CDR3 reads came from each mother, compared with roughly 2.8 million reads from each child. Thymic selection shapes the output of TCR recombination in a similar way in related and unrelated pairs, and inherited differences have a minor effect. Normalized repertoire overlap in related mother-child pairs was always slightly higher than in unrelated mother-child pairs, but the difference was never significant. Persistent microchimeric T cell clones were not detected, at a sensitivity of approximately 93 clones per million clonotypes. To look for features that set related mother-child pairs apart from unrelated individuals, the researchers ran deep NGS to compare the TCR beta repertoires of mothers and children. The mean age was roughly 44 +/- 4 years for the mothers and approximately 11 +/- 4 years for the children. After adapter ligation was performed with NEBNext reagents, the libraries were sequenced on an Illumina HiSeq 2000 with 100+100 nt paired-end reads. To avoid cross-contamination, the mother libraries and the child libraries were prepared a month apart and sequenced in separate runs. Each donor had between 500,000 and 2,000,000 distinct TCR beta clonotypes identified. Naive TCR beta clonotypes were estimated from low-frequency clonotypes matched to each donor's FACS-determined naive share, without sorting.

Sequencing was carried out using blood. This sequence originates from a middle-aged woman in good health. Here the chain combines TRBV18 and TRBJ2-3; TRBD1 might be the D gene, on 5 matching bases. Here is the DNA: TGTGCCAGCTCACCAATGTGGGGCAGCACAGATACGCAGTATTTT. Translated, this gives CASSPMWGSTDTQYF.